This is a list of T cell receptor beta chains from one sample in a study of early T cells in non-severe SARS-CoV-2 infection. TCRdb independently ran MiXCR on the 5' RACE reads; one entry per CDR3 protein. The top ten hold around 1.3% of the sample, which has just over 70,000 distinct CDR3 sequences, 12% seen once. What was sequenced was whole blood. These receptor sequences come from an adult who was a healthcare worker with PCR-confirmed SARS-CoV-2 infection or an uninfected control (not recorded which). Both conserved end residues are trimmed from each CDR3. A clone size is listed for some rows: how often the clone was seen (once, few, many), or a class if it is expanded.

v_call: TRBV7-2
clone_size: many
j_call: TRBJ2-7
cdr3_aa: ASSWDYSYEQY

v_call: TRBV6-2/TRBV6-3
clone_size: few
j_call: TRBJ1-1
cdr3_aa: ASTLFGGANTEAF

v_call: TRBV19
clone_size: .
j_call: TRBJ2-7
cdr3_aa: ASSIAGRDYEQY

v_call: TRBV7-2
clone_size: .
j_call: TRBJ2-3
cdr3_aa: ASSSSGGDTDTQY

v_call: TRBV29-1
clone_size: many
j_call: TRBJ2-1
cdr3_aa: SVESSGSYNEQF

v_call: TRBV9
clone_size: many
j_call: TRBJ1-6
cdr3_aa: ASSVEGASSPLH

v_call: TRBV20-1
clone_size: many
j_call: TRBJ1-6
cdr3_aa: SARDHRGSSYNSPLH

v_call: TRBV20-1
clone_size: .
j_call: TRBJ2-7
cdr3_aa: SAPRTGGYEQY

v_call: TRBV6-2/TRBV6-3
clone_size: many
j_call: TRBJ1-1
cdr3_aa: ASSYGQGPEAF

v_call: TRBV6-1
clone_size: many
j_call: TRBJ2-1
cdr3_aa: ASTEGQVYNEQF

v_call: TRBV19
clone_size: many
j_call: TRBJ2-5
cdr3_aa: ASSGQTVSGARTQY

v_call: TRBV7-2
clone_size: many
j_call: TRBJ2-7
cdr3_aa: ASSLGTWGSPTLYEQY

v_call: TRBV20-1
clone_size: many
j_call: TRBJ2-3
cdr3_aa: SARDAVAGGQDTQY

v_call: TRBV12-3/TRBV12-4
clone_size: many
j_call: TRBJ2-3
cdr3_aa: ASSRLLTQY

v_call: TRBV18
clone_size: many
j_call: TRBJ2-5
cdr3_aa: ASSPSISGQETQY

v_call: TRBV6-5
clone_size: few
j_call: TRBJ2-1
cdr3_aa: ATKNSGRAEQF

v_call: TRBV6-2/TRBV6-3
clone_size: .
j_call: TRBJ2-1
cdr3_aa: ASSYPQRDWQF

v_call: TRBV12-3/TRBV12-4
clone_size: many
j_call: TRBJ2-1
cdr3_aa: ASSSPGLAGVGNEQF